Below are 2 T cell receptor beta chains sequenced from a single sample in a study of shared clonotypes between healthy human individuals. Profiled with immunoSEQ multiplex PCR; TCRdb holds only in-frame clones, not every one. The repertoire has a few million clones, more than 85% of them found once; the top ten carry 0.39%. Sequencing input: naive CD4+ T cells from PBMCs. Regarding subset: CD45RA+ positively selected. The receptors shown here come from a young man in good health. Some clones in this sample may be carry-over from other donors' samples.

This chain connects TRBV27 to TRBJ2-2; no clear D. Germline CDR1 reads MNHEY; CDR2 reads SMNVEV (reference sequence). There are 16 residues in the CDR3. Trimming pared 1 base from V and 0 bases from J, leaving 9 bases between. CDR3 protein: CASSLWGRPNTGELFF. The CDR3, as DNA: TGTGCCAGCAGTTTATGGGGTCGCCCGAACACCGGGGAGCTGTTTTTT.

The chain joins TRBV5-1 to TRBJ2-3; D uncertain. The CDR3 loop spans 18 amino acids. Germline loops: CDR1 SGHRS, CDR2 YFSETQ. Deletions cut 0 bases from V and 2 bases from J, with 19 bases between. The DNA of the CDR3 is TGCGCCAGCAGCTTGGCCGTCCTTCAGCGTCAGATCACAGATACGCAGTATTTT. This translates into CASSLAVLQRQITDTQYF.